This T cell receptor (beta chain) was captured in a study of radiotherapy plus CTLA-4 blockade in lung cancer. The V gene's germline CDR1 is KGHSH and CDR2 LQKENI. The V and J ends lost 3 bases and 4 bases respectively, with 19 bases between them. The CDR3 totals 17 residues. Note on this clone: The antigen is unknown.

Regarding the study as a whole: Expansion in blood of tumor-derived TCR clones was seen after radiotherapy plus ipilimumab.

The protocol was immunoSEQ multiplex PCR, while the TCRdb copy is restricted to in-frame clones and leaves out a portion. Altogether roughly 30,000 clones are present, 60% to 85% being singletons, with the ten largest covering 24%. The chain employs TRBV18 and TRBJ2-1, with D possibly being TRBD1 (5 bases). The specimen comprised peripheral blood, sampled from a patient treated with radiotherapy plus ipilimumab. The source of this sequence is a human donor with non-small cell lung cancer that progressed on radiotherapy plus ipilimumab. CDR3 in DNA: TGTGCCAGCTCACCTCTCAGGGTGGTGAACAAGTACAATGAGCAGTTCTTC. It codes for CASSPLRVVNKYNEQFF.